Listed below are T cell receptor beta chains from one sample, sequenced in a study of human T cells and chemical hapten exposure. TCRdb re-called the RACE reads with MiXCR, one entry per CDR3 protein. This table holds tens of thousands of distinct CDR3 sequences, approximately 11% found once. The sample was whole blood, taken in connection with sensitization to the hapten diphenylcyclopropenone (DPC). These receptors were obtained from a woman in her 50s with alopecia areata. Some clones in this sample may be carry-over from other donors' samples. Both conserved end residues are part of each CDR3. D genes are given only for firm matches. Clone size is not always given. Where it is, it says once, few, many or a class for expanded clones.

D	V	J	size	DNA	CDR3
TRBD2	TRBV7-2	TRBJ2-2	.	TGTGCCAGCAGCTCAACTAGCGGGACCGGGGAGCTGTTTTTT	CASSSTSGTGELFF
TRBD2	TRBV15	TRBJ2-7	.	TGTGCCACCAGCAGAGATCCCACGGGACTAGTAGGCGAGCAGTACTTC	CATSRDPTGLVGEQYF
TRBD1	TRBV12-3/TRBV12-4	TRBJ2-1	few	TGTGCCAGCACTCCGGAAAGGGGGCTAGCCGGCTACAATGAGCAGTTCTTC	CASTPERGLAGYNEQFF
.	TRBV5-1	TRBJ2-3	.	TGCGCCAGCAGCTCTAGGAATACGCAGTATTTT	CASSSRNTQYF
.	TRBV29-1	TRBJ2-5	few	TGCAGCGTTGCTTTACAGACGGAGACCCAGTACTTC	CSVALQTETQYF
.	TRBV20-1	TRBJ1-3	.	TGCAGTGCTAGAGATAGACGGACAGACTCTGGAAACACCATATATTTT	CSARDRRTDSGNTIYF
.	TRBV13	TRBJ1-2	.	TGTGCCAGCAGCCCCTCATCGGGACAAAACTATGGCTACACCTTC	CASSPSSGQNYGYTF
TRBD2	TRBV18	TRBJ2-3	.	TGTGCCAGCTCACCTCCTCTAGCGGGCTCTGGAGGTACGCAGTATTTT	CASSPPLAGSGGTQYF
.	TRBV9	TRBJ2-6	many	TGTGCCAGCAGCGCCGACGGGACCAGGGGAGGGGCCAACGTCCTGACTTTC	CASSADGTRGGANVLTF
TRBD2	TRBV11-3	TRBJ2-3	many	TGTGCCAGCAGCTCCGGAAGACTAGCGGGAAGAGATACGCAGTATTTT	CASSSGRLAGRDTQYF